Below, 8 T cell receptor beta chains from the same sample are listed, as sequenced in a study of technical replicates of blood from several donors. TCRdb's table, derived via immunoSEQ multiplex PCR, lists solely in-frame clones and lacks some. Of approximately 100,000 clones in the sample, 95% were seen once. Sequences were obtained from T cells isolated from PBMCs. Receptors originate from a human donor in good health.

The CDR3 reads CASRGQVENQPQHF. For the CDR3, the DNA is TGTGCCAGCAGGGGACAAGTCGAAAATCAGCCCCAGCATTTT. The rearrangement links TRBV2 to TRBJ1-5; possibly TRBD1 for D (6 bases). The germline V gene has CDR1 SNHLY and CDR2 FYNNEI. V was shortened by 6 bases and J by 4 bases, with 13 bases between the two germline ends. The CDR3 totals 14 residues.

The rearrangement uses TRBV23-1 and TRBJ2-5; tentative D call: TRBD1 (6 bases). TRBV23-1 qualifies as an ORF whose function is uncertain. V was pared by 1 base and J by 5 bases, with 26 bases between. The CDR3 is made up of 19 amino acids. This chain's CDR3 is CASSQLERFRTVLRETQYF. As DNA, the CDR3 is TGCGCCAGCAGTCAATTAGAGAGGTTCCGGACAGTCTTACGGGAGACCCAGTACTTC.

J is TRBJ2-7 and V is TRBV6-5; 7 bases are a match to TRBD1. The V gene end was trimmed by 5 bases and the J gene end by 3 bases; junction bases not matched to a gene: 10. CDR1 is MNHEY, CDR2 SVGAGI, per germline. The CDR3 sequence is 15 residues long. The CDR3 coding sequence is TGTGCCAGCAGTCCAAGGGGACAGCCGTACTACGAGCAGTACTTC. It is translated as CASSPRGQPYYEQYF.

The chain uses TRBV5-1 and TRBJ1-3; maybe TRBD1 (6 bases). With 0 bases removed from V and 2 bases from J, the gap between germline ends came to 9 bases. The CDR3 contains 15 residues. Germline V CDR1 and CDR2: SGHRS, YFSETQ. The CDR3 reads CASSLVGTPGNTIYF. The CDR3 nucleotides are TGCGCCAGCAGCTTGGTAGGGACACCTGGAAACACCATATATTTT.

Written as DNA, the CDR3 is TGTGCCAGCTCACGGGGAAGGGGCAGCAATCAGCCCCAGCATTTT. This translates into CASSRGRGSNQPQHF. This chain connects TRBV18 to TRBJ1-5; perhaps TRBD1 as D (5 bases). This CDR3 is built from 15 residues. The germline gives CDR1 KGHSH, CDR2 LQKENI. V gave up 4 bases and J gave up 1 base, with 11 bases separating them.

CDR3: CASRAGTGGWTPSYEQYF. For the CDR3, the DNA is TGTGCCAGCAGAGCCGGGACAGGGGGCTGGACGCCTTCCTACGAGCAGTACTTC. The V call is TRBV28, the J call TRBJ2-7; 12 positions match TRBD1. V dropped 6 bases and J dropped 1; count of bases not matched to a gene: 13. The germline CDR1 and CDR2 sequences are MDHEN and SYDVKM. This CDR3 spans 18 amino acids.

This clone was detected once. The gene calls are TRBV5-1 and TRBJ2-1, with 8 bases that match TRBD2. Per germline, CDR1 SGHRS and CDR2 YFSETQ. V shed 2 bases, J shed 5 bases, and the junction held 6 bases outside the gene matches. The CDR3 sequence is 15 residues long. For the CDR3, the DNA is TGCGCCAGCAGCTTCGGGCGGGGGGCCAACAATGAGCAGTTCTTC. It specifies CASSFGRGANNEQFF.

The J gene is TRBJ1-4, the V gene TRBV2; D is uncertain. CDR3 length: 16 amino acids. V was cut by 4 bases and J by 4 bases, with 16 bases left in between. CDR1 and CDR2 (germline): SNHLY, FYNNEI. The CDR3 region has the DNA TGTGCCAGCAGTGTCCAACCGGGAGGGAGTAATGAAAAACTGTTTTTT. Translated: CASSVQPGGSNEKLFF.